Below are 8 T cell receptor beta chains sequenced from a single sample in a study of blood T cell repertoires in COVID-19. TCRdb keeps only in-frame clones here, not all; method: immunoSEQ multiplex PCR. This sample yields hundreds of thousands of clones, of which about nine tenths are seen a single time; approximately 1.4% belongs to the top ten. The sample consisted of peripheral blood. Receptors originate from a woman between 25 and 40 years old with active or convalescent COVID-19.

The table lists this clone with a few counts. The chain has TRBV6-5 and TRBJ1-6; tentatively, D is TRBD1 (6 bases). The CDR3 is 15 residues long. Per the germline V gene, CDR1 is MNHEY and CDR2 is SVGAGI. The V gene lost 7 bases and the J gene lost 7 bases, with 17 bases spanning the gap. The DNA for the CDR3 is TGTGCCAGCACCGCAATACAGGGAAAGAATTCACCCCTCCACTTT. Amino acids: CASTAIQGKNSPLHF.

The chain couples TRBV5-6 to TRBJ2-3, with 7 bases that match TRBD2. CDR1 is SGHDT, CDR2 YYEEEE, per germline. The CDR3 loop spans 14 amino acids. J was trimmed by 3 bases and V by 5 bases; bases with no gene match: 6. In DNA form, the CDR3 reads TGTGCCAGCAGTCGGGGGGACCAAACAGATACGCAGTATTTT. Amino acid sequence: CASSRGDQTDTQYF.

The chain couples TRBV7-9 to TRBJ1-1; D remains ambiguous. CDR1 and CDR2 from the germline V gene are SEHNR and FQNEAQ (reference sequence). V was shortened by 2 bases and J by 4 bases, with 8 bases between the two germline ends. This CDR3 comprises 13 residues. The CDR3 spells CASSLREGTEAFF. The CDR3 nucleotides read TGTGCCAGCAGCTTACGGGAGGGCACTGAAGCTTTCTTT.

To note about this clone: Other DNA sequences from this sample encode an identical CDR3 as well. CDR3 in amino acids: CASSSGAEAFF. The CDR3 bases are TGCGCCAGCAGCTCGGGGGCTGAAGCTTTCTTT. J is TRBJ1-1 and V is TRBV5-1, with D possibly TRBD1 on 5 matching bases. With 3 bases removed from V and 6 bases from J, the gap between germline ends came to 6 bases. CDR1 and CDR2 from the germline V gene are SGHRS and YFSETQ. This CDR3 has 11 residues.

The chain links TRBV4-1 to TRBJ2-2, with D perhaps TRBD1 (5 bases). The germline V gene has CDR1 MGHRA and CDR2 YSYEKL. The CDR3 has 15 residues. Deletions cut 0 bases from V and 2 bases from J, with 7 bases between. The CDR3: CASSQDRVNTGELFF. The CDR3 DNA reads TGCGCCAGCAGCCAAGACAGGGTTAACACCGGGGAGCTGTTTTTT.

This clone has just one count. J is TRBJ1-1 and V is TRBV20-1; D uncertain. The CDR3 has 16 residues. V was shortened by 3 bases and J by 0 bases, with 17 bases between the two germline ends. The germline V gene encodes CDR1 DFQATT and CDR2 SNEGSKA (reference sequence). In DNA form, the CDR3 reads TGCAGTGCTAGTTTCGCGCAGAGGCCTATGAACACTGAAGCTTTCTTT. Amino acids: CSASFAQRPMNTEAFF.

CDR3 loop: CSARQGTEKLFF. CDR3 in DNA: TGCAGCGCAAGACAGGGAACCGAAAAACTGTTTTTT. The V call is TRBV29-1, the J call TRBJ1-4; TRBD1 aligns across 7 bases. The J segment lost 8 bases and the V segment lost 7 bases, leaving 7 bases of the junction unmatched. This CDR3 contains 12 residues. Germline-derived CDR1 and CDR2 are SQVTM and ANQGSEA.

The V and J genes are TRBV5-1 and TRBJ2-4; 7 bases are a match to TRBD1. CDR1 is SGHRS, CDR2 YFSETQ, per germline. The V segment lost 5 bases and the J segment 5 bases; nucleotides outside the gene matches: 4. This CDR3 is 13 amino acids long. The CDR3 DNA reads TGCGCCAGCAGGTCCGGGACAGAAAACATTCAGTACTTC. Translation: CASRSGTENIQYF.